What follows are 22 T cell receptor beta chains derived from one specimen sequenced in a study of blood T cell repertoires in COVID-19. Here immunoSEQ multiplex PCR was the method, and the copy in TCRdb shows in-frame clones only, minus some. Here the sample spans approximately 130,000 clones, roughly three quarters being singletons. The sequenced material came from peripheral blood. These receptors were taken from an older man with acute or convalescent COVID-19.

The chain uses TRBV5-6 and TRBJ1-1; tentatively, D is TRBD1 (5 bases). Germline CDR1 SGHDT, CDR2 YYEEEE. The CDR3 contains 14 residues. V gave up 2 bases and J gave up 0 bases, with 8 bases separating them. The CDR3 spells CASSLPGMNTEAFF. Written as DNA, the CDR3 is TGTGCCAGCAGCTTACCAGGGATGAACACTGAAGCTTTCTTT.

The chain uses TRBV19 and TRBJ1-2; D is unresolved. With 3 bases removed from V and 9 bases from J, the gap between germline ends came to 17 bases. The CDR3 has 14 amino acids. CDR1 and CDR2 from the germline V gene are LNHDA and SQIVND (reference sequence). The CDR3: CASSIRSHLVSYTF. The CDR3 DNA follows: TGTGCCAGTAGTATCCGGAGCCATCTCGTGAGCTACACCTTC.

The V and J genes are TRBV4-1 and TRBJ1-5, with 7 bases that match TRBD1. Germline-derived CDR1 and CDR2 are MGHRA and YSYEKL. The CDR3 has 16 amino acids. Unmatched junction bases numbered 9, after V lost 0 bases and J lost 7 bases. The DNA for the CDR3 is TGCGCCAGCAGCCAAGAAGTGTCCAGGGGGGACCAGCCCCAGCATTTT. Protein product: CASSQEVSRGDQPQHF.

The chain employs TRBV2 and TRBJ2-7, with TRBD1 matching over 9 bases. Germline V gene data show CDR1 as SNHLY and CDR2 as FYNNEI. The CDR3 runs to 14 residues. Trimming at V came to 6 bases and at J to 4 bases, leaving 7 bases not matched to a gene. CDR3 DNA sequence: TGTGCCAGCAGCCAAGACAGGGGGGGGTACGAGCAGTACTTC. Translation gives CASSQDRGGYEQYF. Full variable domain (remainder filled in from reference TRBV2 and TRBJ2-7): EPEVTQTPSHQVTQMGQEVILRCVPISNHLYFYWYRQILGQKVEFLVSFYNNEISEKSEIFDDQFSVERPDGSNFTLKIRSTKLEDSAMYFCASSQDRGGYEQYFGPGTRLTVT.

Here the CDR3 DNA reads TGTGCCAGCAGTAGAAATCAGGGTAATTCACCCCTCCACTTT. Protein: CASSRNQGNSPLHF. V gene TRBV6-5 combines with J gene TRBJ1-6; TRBD1 might be the D (5 bases). Germline CDR1 is MNHEY and CDR2 is SVGAGI. V gave up 5 bases and J gave up 6 bases, with 11 bases separating them. This CDR3 is built from 14 residues.

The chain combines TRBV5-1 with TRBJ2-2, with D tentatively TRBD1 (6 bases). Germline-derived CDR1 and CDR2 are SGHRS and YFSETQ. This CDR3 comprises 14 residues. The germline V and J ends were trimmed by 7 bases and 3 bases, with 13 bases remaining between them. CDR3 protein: CASAGVGYTGELFF. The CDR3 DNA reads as TGCGCCAGCGCAGGGGTCGGTTACACCGGGGAGCTGTTTTTT.

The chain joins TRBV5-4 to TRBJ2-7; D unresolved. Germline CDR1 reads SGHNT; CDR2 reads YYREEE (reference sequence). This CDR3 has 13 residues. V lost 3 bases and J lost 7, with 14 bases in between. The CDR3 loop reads CASSSASGWEQYF. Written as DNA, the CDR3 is TGTGCCAGCAGCTCAGCGTCCGGTTGGGAGCAGTACTTC. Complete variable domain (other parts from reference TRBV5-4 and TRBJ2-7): ETGVTQSPTHLIKTRGQQVTLRCSSQSGHNTVSWYQQALGQGPQFIFQYYREEENGRGNFPPRFSGLQFPNYSSELNVNALELDDSALYLCASSSASGWEQYFGPGTRLTVT.

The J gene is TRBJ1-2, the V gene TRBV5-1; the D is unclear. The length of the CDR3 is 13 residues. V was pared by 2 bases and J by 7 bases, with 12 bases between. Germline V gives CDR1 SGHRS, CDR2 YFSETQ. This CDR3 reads CASSFKEAVGYTF. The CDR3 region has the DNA TGCGCCAGCAGCTTTAAGGAGGCCGTTGGCTACACCTTC.

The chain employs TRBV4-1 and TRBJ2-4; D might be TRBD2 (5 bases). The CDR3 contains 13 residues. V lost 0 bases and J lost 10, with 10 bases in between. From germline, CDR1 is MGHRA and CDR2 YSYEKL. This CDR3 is CASSQEGTGIQYF. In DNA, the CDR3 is TGCGCCAGCAGCCAAGAGGGCACGGGGATTCAGTACTTC.

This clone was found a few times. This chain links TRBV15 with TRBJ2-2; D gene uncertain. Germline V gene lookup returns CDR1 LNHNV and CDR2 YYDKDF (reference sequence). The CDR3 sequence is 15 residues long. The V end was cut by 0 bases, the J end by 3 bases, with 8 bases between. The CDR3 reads CATSRDLGYTGELFF. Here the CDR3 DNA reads TGTGCCACCAGCAGAGATCTGGGCTACACCGGGGAGCTGTTTTTT.

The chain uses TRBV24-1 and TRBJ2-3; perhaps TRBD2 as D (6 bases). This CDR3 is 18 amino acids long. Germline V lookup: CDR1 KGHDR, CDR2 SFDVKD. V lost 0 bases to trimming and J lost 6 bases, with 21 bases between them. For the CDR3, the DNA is TGTGCCACCAGTGATTTGCAGGTAAGCGGGCCCCGGTCGGATACGCAGTATTTT. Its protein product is CATSDLQVSGPRSDTQYF.

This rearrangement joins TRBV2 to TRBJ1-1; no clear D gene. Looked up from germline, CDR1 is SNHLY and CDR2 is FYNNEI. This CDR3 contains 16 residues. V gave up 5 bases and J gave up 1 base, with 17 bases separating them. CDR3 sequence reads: CASSKLEGQGNTEAFF. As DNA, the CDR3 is TGTGCCAGCAGTAAGTTGGAGGGCCAAGGGAACACTGAAGCTTTCTTT.

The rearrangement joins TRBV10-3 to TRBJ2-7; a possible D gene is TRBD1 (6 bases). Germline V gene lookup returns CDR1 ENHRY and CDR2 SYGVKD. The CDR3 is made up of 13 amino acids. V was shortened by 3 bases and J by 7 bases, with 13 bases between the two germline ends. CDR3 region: CAISDLDSVEQYF. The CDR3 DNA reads TGTGCCATCAGTGATTTGGACAGCGTGGAGCAGTACTTC.

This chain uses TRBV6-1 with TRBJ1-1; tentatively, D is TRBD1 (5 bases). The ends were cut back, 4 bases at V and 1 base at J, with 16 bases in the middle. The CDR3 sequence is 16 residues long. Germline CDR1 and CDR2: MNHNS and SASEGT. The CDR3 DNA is TGTGCCAGCAGTGGGACACTCCTCGGATGGAACACTGAAGCTTTCTTT. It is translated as CASSGTLLGWNTEAFF.

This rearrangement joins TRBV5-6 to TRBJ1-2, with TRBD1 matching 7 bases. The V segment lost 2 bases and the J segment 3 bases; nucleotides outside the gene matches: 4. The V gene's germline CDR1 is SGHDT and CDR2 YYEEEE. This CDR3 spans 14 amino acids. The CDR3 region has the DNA TGTGCCAGCAGCTTTGGACAGGCCTACTATGGCTACACCTTC. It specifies CASSFGQAYYGYTF.

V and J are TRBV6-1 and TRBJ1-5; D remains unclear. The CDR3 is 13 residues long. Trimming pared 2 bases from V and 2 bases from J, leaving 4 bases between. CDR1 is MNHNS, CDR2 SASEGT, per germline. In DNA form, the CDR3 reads TGTGCCAGCAGTGAATCGGGCAATCAGCCCCAGCATTTT. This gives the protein CASSESGNQPQHF.

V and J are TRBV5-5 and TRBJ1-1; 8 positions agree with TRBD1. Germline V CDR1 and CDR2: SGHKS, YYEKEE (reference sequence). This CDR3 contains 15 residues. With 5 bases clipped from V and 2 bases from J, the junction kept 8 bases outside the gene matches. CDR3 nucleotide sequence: TGTGCCAGCAGTACCCAGGACAGGGCTAACACTGAAGCTTTCTTT. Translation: CASSTQDRANTEAFF.

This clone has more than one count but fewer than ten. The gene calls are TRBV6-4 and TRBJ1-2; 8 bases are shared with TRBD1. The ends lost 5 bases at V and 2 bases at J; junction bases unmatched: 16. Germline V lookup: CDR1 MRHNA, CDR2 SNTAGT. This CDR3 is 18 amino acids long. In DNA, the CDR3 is TGTGCCAGCAGTCCCTTCCCCAGGGGGCGAAGGGAGAACTATGGCTACACCTTC. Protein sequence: CASSPFPRGRRENYGYTF.

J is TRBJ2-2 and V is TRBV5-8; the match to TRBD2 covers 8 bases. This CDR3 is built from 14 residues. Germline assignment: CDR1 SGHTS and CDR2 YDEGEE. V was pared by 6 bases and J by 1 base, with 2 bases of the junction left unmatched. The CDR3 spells CASIAGMNTGELFF. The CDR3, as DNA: TGTGCCAGCATAGCGGGGATGAACACCGGGGAGCTGTTTTTT.

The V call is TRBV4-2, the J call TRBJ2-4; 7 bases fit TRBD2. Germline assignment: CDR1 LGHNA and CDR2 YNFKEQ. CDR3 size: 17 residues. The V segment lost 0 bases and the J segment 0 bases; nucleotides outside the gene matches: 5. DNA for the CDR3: TGTGCCAGCAGCCAAGAACTAGCGCAGGGAGCCAAAAACATTCAGTACTTC. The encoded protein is CASSQELAQGAKNIQYF.

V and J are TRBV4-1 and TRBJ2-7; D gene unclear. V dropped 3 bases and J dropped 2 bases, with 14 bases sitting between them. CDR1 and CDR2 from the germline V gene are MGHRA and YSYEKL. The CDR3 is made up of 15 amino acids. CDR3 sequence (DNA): TGCGCCAGCAGCCACGATCCTAGAGATCCCTACGAGCAGTACTTC. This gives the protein CASSHDPRDPYEQYF.

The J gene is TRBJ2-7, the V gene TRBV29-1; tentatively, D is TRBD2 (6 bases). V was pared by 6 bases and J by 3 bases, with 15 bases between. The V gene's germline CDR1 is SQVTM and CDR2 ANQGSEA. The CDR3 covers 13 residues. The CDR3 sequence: CSVRGRTSYEQYF. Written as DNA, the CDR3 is TGCAGCGTGCGGGGCAGGACCAGCTACGAGCAGTACTTC.